These 22 T cell receptor beta chains were sequenced from one sample in a study of beta chain features in type 1 diabetes. The authors reverse transcribed all of the isolated RNA, so sequencing captured expressed TCRB transcripts. The assay was immunoSEQ multiplex PCR, and TCRdb's table has in-frame clones only and misses some. The data show about 120,000 clones, 15% to 20% seen once. Which antigens these TCRs recognize remains unknown. Study-wide points: Patients with Type 1 diabetes showed moderately but significantly shorter TCRB CDR3s in all four CD4+ subsets.

Sequenced sample: central memory CD4+ T cells from blood. The receptors stem from a man in his thirties or forties with type 1 diabetes.

The chain uses TRBV27 and TRBJ1-6; possible D gene TRBD1, 5 bases. With 5 bases removed from V and 8 bases from J, the gap between germline ends came to 13 bases. The CDR3 loop spans 14 amino acids. CDR1 and CDR2 (germline): MNHEY, SMNVEV (reference sequence). CDR3 nucleotide sequence: TGTGCCAGCAGTCCATCAGGGAGAGATTCACCCCTCCACTTT. This sequence encodes CASSPSGRDSPLHF.

This sequence joins TRBV7-6 and TRBJ2-1; D call uncertain. The CDR3 totals 14 residues. Germline V gene data show CDR1 as SGHVS and CDR2 as FNYEAQ. Trimming left V 0 bases short and J 4 bases short, with 7 bases between. CDR3 loop: CASSLAAVYNEQFF. DNA for the CDR3: TGTGCCAGCAGCTTAGCGGCCGTTTACAATGAGCAGTTCTTC.

This clone occurred many times. The chain has TRBV30 and TRBJ2-5, with D perhaps assigned TRBD1 or TRBD2 (6 bases each). Germline V gene data show CDR1 as GTSNPN and CDR2 as SVGIG (reference sequence). The ends were cut back, 1 base at V and 5 bases at J, with 14 bases in the middle. This CDR3 spans 14 amino acids. The CDR3 reads CAWSEGGHLETQYF. The CDR3 DNA is TGTGCCTGGAGTGAGGGGGGCCATCTTGAGACCCAGTACTTC. The full variable domain, its missing parts supplied by reference TRBV30 and TRBJ2-5, is SQTIHQWPATLVQPVGSPLSLECTVEGTSNPNLYWYRQAAGRGLQLLFYSVGIGQISSEVPQNLSASRPQDRQFILSSKKLLLSDSGFYLCAWSEGGHLETQYFGPGTRLLVL.

By frequency in the sample, this clone is medium-sized. The rearrangement joins TRBV7-8 to TRBJ2-7; unclear D gene. CDR3 length equals 12 residues. Between the trimmed V and J ends, which lost 6 bases and 5 bases, there was a span of 11 bases. CDR1 is SGHVS and CDR2 is FQNEAQ in the germline V gene. The CDR3 sequence: CASSTSAHEQYF. CDR3 DNA sequence: TGTGCCAGCAGTACCAGCGCCCACGAGCAGTACTTC.

This clone has a handful of counts. This chain connects TRBV7-2 to TRBJ2-1, with TRBD2 as a possible D gene (6 bases). The CDR3 contains 13 residues. Trimming stripped 5 bases from V and 6 bases from J, with 11 bases between. From germline, CDR1 is SGHTA and CDR2 FQGNSA. CDR3 sequence reads: CASSTWGVNEQFF. The CDR3 coding sequence is TGTGCCAGCAGCACCTGGGGGGTCAATGAGCAGTTCTTC.

In this sample, this clone turned up a few times. The chain combines TRBV14 with TRBJ2-1, with D uncertain. The V gene's germline CDR1 is SGHDN and CDR2 FVKESK. The CDR3 spans 18 residues. Trimming removed 3 bases from V and 0 bases from J, with 18 bases in between. The CDR3 nucleotides are TGTGCCAGCAGCCAGCCAACGGCAGACTTCAGCTCCTACAATGAGCAGTTCTTC. Translating gives CASSQPTADFSSYNEQFF. The complete variable domain, with remaining parts taken from reference TRBV14 and TRBJ2-1, reads EAGVTQFPSHSVIEKGQTVTLRCDPISGHDNLYWYRRVMGKEIKFLLHFVKESKQDESGMPNNRFLAERTGGTYSTLKVQPAELEDSGVYFCASSQPTADFSSYNEQFFGPGTRLTVL.

The chain employs TRBV9 and TRBJ2-1, with 8 bases that match TRBD1. CDR1 is SGDLS and CDR2 is YYNGEE in the germline V gene. Trimming at V came to 4 bases and at J to 4 bases, leaving 7 bases not matched to a gene. The CDR3 consists of 15 residues. DNA for the CDR3: TGTGCCAGCAGCCCCCGGACAGGGTTGTACAATGAGCAGTTCTTC. As protein: CASSPRTGLYNEQFF.

The sample holds many counts of this clone. The chain recombines TRBV7-9 with TRBJ2-5; 8 bases match TRBD2. The length of the CDR3 is 15 residues. Germline loops: CDR1 SEHNR, CDR2 FQNEAQ (reference sequence). V gave up 0 bases and J gave up 5 bases; unmatched junction bases: 5. This CDR3 is CASSLAAGGWETQYF. DNA of the CDR3: TGTGCCAGCAGCTTAGCGGCGGGGGGCTGGGAGACCCAGTACTTC.

This clone was seen more than once but under ten times. With a much larger clone just one base away, this may be a read error. The chain has TRBV5-4 and TRBJ2-7; 7 bases are shared with TRBD1. The V gene's germline CDR1 is SGHNT and CDR2 YYREEE (reference sequence). The CDR3 runs 12 residues. V gave up 4 bases and J gave up 2 bases; unmatched junction bases: 0. The CDR3 sequence is CASSTGAYEQYF. In nucleotides, the CDR3 is TGTGCCAGCAGCACAGGGGCCTACGAGCAGTACTTC. Full variable domain (rest looked up from reference TRBV5-4 and TRBJ2-7): ETGVTQSPTHLIKTRGQQVTLRCSSQSGHNTVSWYQQALGQGPQFIFQYYREEENGRGNFPPRFSGLQFPNYSSELNVNALELDDSALYLCASSTGAYEQYFGPGTRLTVT.

This clone occurred a few times. This chain connects TRBV4-2 to TRBJ2-1; D possibly matches TRBD1 or TRBD2 (6 bases each). CDR1 LGHNA and CDR2 YNFKEQ come from the germline V gene. The CDR3 consists of 14 residues. V was clipped by 5 bases and J by 8 bases, with 16 bases between them. CDR3 loop: CASSSRTGAYEQFF. CDR3 in DNA: TGTGCCAGCAGCTCCCGGACGGGGGCCTATGAGCAGTTCTTC.

V usage is TRBV5-4 and J usage is TRBJ1-2; D is uncertain. Germline CDR1 is SGHNT and CDR2 is YYREEE (reference sequence). This CDR3 has 11 residues. Trimming left V 3 bases short and J 5 bases short, with 5 bases between. The CDR3 nucleotides read TGTGCCAGCAGCTCCGAGTATGGCTACACCTTC. The encoded protein is CASSSEYGYTF.

On this clone: The junction differs from germline at one of its ends, possibly a read error. The CDR3, as DNA: TGTAGCGTTTTCGGGGATAACTATGGCTACACCTTC. Protein sequence: CSVFGDNYGYTF. This chain connects TRBV29-1 to TRBJ1-2; D gene unclear. The germline CDR1 and CDR2 sequences are SQVTM and ANQGSEA. The CDR3 spans 12 residues. Supplemented by reference TRBV29-1 and TRBJ1-2, the full variable domain reads SAVISQKPSRDICQRGTSLTIQCQVDSQVTMMFWYRQQPGQSLTLIATANQGSEATYESGFVIDKFPISRPNLTFSTLTVSNMSPEDSSIYLCSVFGDNYGYTFGSGTRLTVV.

In this sample, this clone turned up a few times. The chain joins TRBV7-9 to TRBJ1-1, with D possibly being TRBD1 (5 bases). Germline lookup yields CDR1 SEHNR and CDR2 FQNEAQ (reference sequence). V lost 5 bases and J lost 10, with 17 bases in between. The CDR3 runs 13 residues. CDR3 DNA: TGTGCCAGCAGCGTAGGACATCCGGTAAGAGCTTTCTTT. Its protein is CASSVGHPVRAFF.

The J gene is TRBJ2-1, the V gene TRBV18; no definite D call. In germline, CDR1 is KGHSH, CDR2 LQKENI. Trimming removed 1 base from V and 3 bases from J, with 7 bases in between. The CDR3 consists of 14 residues. The CDR3 loop is CASSPRLDYNEQFF. The CDR3 coding sequence is TGTGCCAGCTCACCACGCCTAGACTACAATGAGCAGTTCTTC.

This clone was counted a few times. The gene calls are TRBV7-2 and TRBJ2-7; a weak D match, TRBD2 (5 bases). CDR3 length: 13 residues. Germline V gene data show CDR1 as SGHTA and CDR2 as FQGNSA. Trimming cost V 5 bases and J 6 bases, with 14 bases left between them. The DNA for the CDR3 is TGTGCCAGCAGCGAAGGACTGCTAAGCGAGCAGTACTTC. Translated, it gives CASSEGLLSEQYF.

This clone was counted only a few times. J is TRBJ2-5 and V is TRBV7-2; tentative D call: TRBD2 (7 bases). This CDR3 comprises 17 residues. V lost 5 bases to trimming and J lost 4 bases, with 23 bases between them. Germline CDR1 and CDR2: SGHTA and FQGNSA. The CDR3: CASSPSRGGAFVETQYF. The CDR3 DNA reads TGTGCCAGCAGCCCTTCTAGAGGGGGGGCCTTTGTAGAGACCCAGTACTTC. The full variable domain, its missing parts supplied by reference TRBV7-2 and TRBJ2-5, is GAGVSQSPSNKVTEKGKDVELRCDPISGHTALYWYRQSLGQGLEFLIYFQGNSAPDKSGLPSDRFSAERTGGSVSTLTIQRTQQEDSAVYLCASSPSRGGAFVETQYFGPGTRLLVL.

This clone was counted between two and nine times. The genes are TRBV30 and TRBJ2-3; 10 bases are shared with TRBD2. With V trimmed by 5 bases and J by 6 bases, 11 bases remained unmatched. This CDR3 is 15 amino acids long. In germline, CDR1 is GTSNPN, CDR2 SVGIG (reference sequence). The CDR3 loop is CAWQGLAAPGDTQYF. CDR3 DNA sequence: TGTGCCTGGCAAGGACTAGCGGCCCCTGGGGATACGCAGTATTTT.

The sample holds a few counts of this clone. This chain joins TRBV6-5 and TRBJ1-1; D gene unclear. Trimming stripped 7 bases from V and 4 bases from J, with 13 bases between. Looked up from germline, CDR1 is MNHEY and CDR2 is SVGAGI. The CDR3 runs 13 residues. The CDR3 region is CASNNGRGTEAFF. CDR3 bases: TGTGCCAGCAATAACGGTAGAGGCACTGAAGCTTTCTTT.

As concerns this clone: Within the sample, other DNA sequences also encode this same CDR3. The chain recombines TRBV6-5 with TRBJ2-7; D remains unclear. Deletions cut 0 bases from V and 0 bases from J, with 6 bases between. The germline V gene has CDR1 MNHEY and CDR2 SVGAGI. This CDR3 is built from 14 residues. The CDR3 sequence: CASSYSGSSYEQYF. The CDR3 region has the DNA TGTGCCAGCAGTTACTCCGGTTCCTCCTACGAGCAGTACTTC.

This clone was seen a few times. The genes are TRBV10-3 and TRBJ2-1, with TRBD2 as a possible D gene (6 bases). The CDR3 has 13 residues. CDR1 and CDR2 from the germline V gene are ENHRY and SYGVKD. V dropped 2 bases and J dropped 8 bases, with 10 bases sitting between them. DNA for the CDR3: TGTGCCATCAGTGAGGGAGGGGTCGATGAGCAGTTCTTC. Amino acids: CAISEGGVDEQFF.

This clone was observed a handful of times. This chain connects TRBV29-1 to TRBJ1-5; 10 bases map to TRBD1. The CDR3 length is 14 residues. Germline V gene sequence: CDR1 SQVTM, CDR2 ANQGSEA. Unmatched junction bases numbered 2, after V lost 3 bases and J lost 3 bases. CDR3 region: CSVETGGLNQPQHF. The CDR3 DNA is TGCAGCGTTGAGACAGGGGGCCTCAATCAGCCCCAGCATTTT.

This clone was recorded at least ten times. The rearrangement joins TRBV2 to TRBJ2-1; 10 bases map to TRBD1. Germline-derived CDR1 and CDR2 are SNHLY and FYNNEI. The CDR3 has 16 amino acids. Unmatched junction bases numbered 12, after V lost 3 bases and J lost 10 bases. CDR3: CASSEQLGQGWEEQFF. CDR3 DNA sequence: TGTGCCAGCAGTGAGCAGTTGGGACAGGGGTGGGAGGAGCAGTTCTTC. Supplemented by reference TRBV2 and TRBJ2-1, the full variable domain reads EPEVTQTPSHQVTQMGQEVILRCVPISNHLYFYWYRQILGQKVEFLVSFYNNEISEKSEIFDDQFSVERPDGSNFTLKIRSTKLEDSAMYFCASSEQLGQGWEEQFFGPGTRLTVL.